This TCR beta chain was captured by sequencing in a study of T cells in Graves' hyperthyroidism and ophthalmopathy. This clonotype was counted at least ten times. Researchers amplified the TCR beta CDR3 regions from RNA transcripts. First-round RT-PCR of the TCR CDR3 relied on the HTBI primer set. A single record per CDR3 protein comes from TCRdb applying MiXCR to the multiplex PCR reads. The data show 400,000 to 600,000 distinct CDR3 sequences, approximately 16% seen once. This CDR3 comprises 14 residues. Germline CDR1 is DFQATT and CDR2 is SNEGSKA (reference sequence). Criteria for exclusion of patients were uncontrolled infection, other autoimmune disease, pregnancy or lactation.

V usage is TRBV20-1 and J usage is TRBJ1-1, with D maybe TRBD1 (5 bases). The specimen sequenced was blood. The origin of this receptor is a woman between 25 and 40 years old with Graves' ophthalmopathy. CDR3 protein: CRPFGGFMNTEAFF. The CDR3 coding sequence is TGCAGGCCCTTTGGGGGGTTCATGAACACTGAAGCTTTCTTT.